These 10 T cell receptor beta chains came from one sample sequenced in a study of cytomegalovirus exposure and HLA in healthy donors. The PCR had 60 Vbeta and 13 Jbeta primers. This table comes from immunoSEQ multiplex PCR, and its TCRdb copy is limited to in-frame clones, with some not included. The repertoire table contains about 160,000 clones. Sequencing was carried out using PBMCs. Receptors originate from a woman between 45 and 65 years old in good health and CMV-seronegative.

The rearrangement joins TRBV7-9 to TRBJ2-1; tentatively, D is TRBD2 (7 bases). Trimming cost V 6 bases and J 6 bases, with 18 bases left between them. Germline V gene lookup returns CDR1 SEHNR and CDR2 FQNEAQ (reference sequence). This CDR3 has 15 amino acids. In DNA, the CDR3 is TGTGCCAGCAGTGCAGGGGCGGGAGCTTTCAATGAGCAGTTCTTC. Residues: CASSAGAGAFNEQFF.

On this clone: The sample contains more than one DNA sequence encoding this CDR3. The V and J genes are TRBV6-5 and TRBJ1-1; TRBD1 agrees at 8 bases. The V and J ends lost 0 bases and 5 bases, in that order; junction bases with no gene match: 5. The CDR3 runs 15 residues. Germline CDR1 reads MNHEY; CDR2 reads SVGAGI. CDR3 region: CASSYSPTGETEAFF. DNA for the CDR3: TGTGCCAGCAGTTACTCCCCGACAGGGGAAACTGAAGCTTTCTTT.

This chain's CDR3 is CASSPTGSGVNQPQHF. CDR3 nucleotides: TGTGCCAGTAGTCCGACAGGGTCGGGGGTCAATCAGCCCCAGCATTTT. The chain uses TRBV19 and TRBJ1-5, with TRBD1 identical over 7 bases. The germline gives CDR1 LNHDA, CDR2 SQIVND (reference sequence). The CDR3 is made up of 16 amino acids. V trimming: 5 bases; J trimming: 3 bases; junction bases outside the gene matches: 10. Full variable domain (outside the CDR3, taken from reference TRBV19 and TRBJ1-5): DGGITQSPKYLFRKEGQNVTLSCEQNLNHDAMYWYRQDPGQGLRLIYYSQIVNDFQKGDIAEGYSVSREKKESFPLTVTSAQKNPTAFYLCASSPTGSGVNQPQHFGDGTRLSIL.

The CDR3 reads CASRPQGGETQYF. Written as DNA, the CDR3 is TGTGCCAGCAGACCTCAGGGTGGAGAGACCCAGTACTTC. This chain links TRBV5-5 with TRBJ2-5, with a weak D call TRBD1 (5 bases). Trimming shortened V by 5 bases and J by 4 bases, and 12 bases separated the two germline ends. Germline lookup yields CDR1 SGHKS and CDR2 YYEKEE (reference sequence). CDR3 length equals 13 residues. Full variable domain (missing parts from reference TRBV5-5 and TRBJ2-5): DAGVTQSPTHLIKTRGQQVTLRCSPISGHKSVSWYQQVLGQGPQFIFQYYEKEERGRGNFPDRFSARQFPNYSSELNVNALLLGDSALYLCASRPQGGETQYFGPGTRLLVL.

The V gene is TRBV28, the J gene TRBJ2-5, with a tentative D call TRBD2 (5 bases). V was cut by 5 bases and J by 7 bases, with 17 bases left in between. CDR3 length equals 14 residues. Germline CDR1 is MDHEN and CDR2 is SYDVKM. The CDR3 sequence is CASSLSTQRGTQYF. CDR3 DNA sequence: TGTGCCAGCAGTCTCTCTACCCAACGGGGGACCCAGTACTTC.

The V gene is TRBV5-1, the J gene TRBJ1-4, with D perhaps TRBD1 (6 bases). The CDR3 has 15 residues. Trimming removed 3 bases at V and 3 bases at J, with 12 bases between. Per the germline V gene, CDR1 is SGHRS and CDR2 is YFSETQ. CDR3 protein: CASSYTGTSNEKLFF. The DNA of the CDR3 is TGCGCCAGCAGCTATACCGGGACATCTAATGAAAAACTGTTTTTT. Using reference TRBV5-1 and TRBJ1-4 for the parts outside the CDR3, the full variable domain is KAGVTQTPRYLIKTRGQQVTLSCSPISGHRSVSWYQQTPGQGLQFLFEYFSETQRNKGNFPGRFSGRQFSNSRSEMNVSTLELGDSALYLCASSYTGTSNEKLFFGSGTQLSVL.

The rearrangement links TRBV6-1 to TRBJ2-7, with 9 bases fitting TRBD1. The CDR3 spans 15 residues. Germline V lookup: CDR1 MNHNS, CDR2 SASEGT. V trimming: 3 bases; J trimming: 7 bases; junction bases outside the gene matches: 10. CDR3 amino acids: CASSEWGQGVYEQYF. Here the CDR3 DNA reads TGTGCCAGCAGTGAGTGGGGACAGGGTGTTTATGAGCAGTACTTC.

The rearrangement links TRBV6-4 to TRBJ1-1; D is ambiguous. V lost 2 bases and J lost 0, with 4 bases in between. Germline CDR1 is MRHNA and CDR2 is SNTAGT. The CDR3 spans 13 residues. CDR3 sequence (DNA): TGTGCCAGCAGTGACGGCCTGAACACTGAAGCTTTCTTT. This encodes CASSDGLNTEAFF.

The chain recombines TRBV5-1 with TRBJ2-2; 14 nucleotides line up with TRBD2. Trimming at V came to 4 bases and at J to 4 bases, leaving 6 bases not matched to a gene. Germline-derived CDR1 and CDR2 are SGHRS and YFSETQ. The CDR3 covers 17 residues. CDR3 DNA sequence: TGCGCCAGCAGCGCGGGACTAGCGGGGGCCATCACCGGGGAGCTGTTTTTT. Its protein is CASSAGLAGAITGELFF.

The rearrangement uses TRBV9 and TRBJ1-5; TRBD1 matches at 7 bases. CDR1 and CDR2 (germline): SGDLS, YYNGEE. V dropped 3 bases and J dropped 0; count of bases not matched to a gene: 3. The CDR3 runs 15 residues. The CDR3 protein is CASSATGSSNQPQHF. CDR3 DNA sequence: TGTGCCAGCAGCGCGACAGGGAGTAGCAATCAGCCCCAGCATTTT.